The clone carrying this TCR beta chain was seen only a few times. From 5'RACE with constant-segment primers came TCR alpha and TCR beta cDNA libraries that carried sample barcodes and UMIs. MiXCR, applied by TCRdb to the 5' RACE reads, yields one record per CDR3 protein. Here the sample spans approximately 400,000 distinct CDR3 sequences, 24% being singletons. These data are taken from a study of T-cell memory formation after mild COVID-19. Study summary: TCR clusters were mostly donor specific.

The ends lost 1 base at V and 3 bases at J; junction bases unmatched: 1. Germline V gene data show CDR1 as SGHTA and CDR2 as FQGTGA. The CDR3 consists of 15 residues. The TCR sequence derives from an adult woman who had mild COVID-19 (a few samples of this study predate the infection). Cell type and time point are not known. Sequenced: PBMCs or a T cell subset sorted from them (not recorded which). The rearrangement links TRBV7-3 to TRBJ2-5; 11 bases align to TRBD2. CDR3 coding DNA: TGTGCCAGCAGCTTAATAGCGGGGGGGAAAGAGACCCAGTACTTC. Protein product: CASSLIAGGKETQYF. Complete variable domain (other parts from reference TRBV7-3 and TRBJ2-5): GAGVSQTPSNKVTEKGKYVELRCDPISGHTALYWYRQSLGQGPEFLIYFQGTGAADDSGLPNDRFFAVRPEGSVSTLKIQRTERGDSAVYLCASSLIAGGKETQYFGPGTRLLVL.